This TCR beta chain was found in a study of blood T cell repertoires in COVID-19. At the level of the study: Acute and convalescent COVID-19 specimens originated in the United States, Italy and Spain.

The protocol was immunoSEQ multiplex PCR, while the TCRdb copy is restricted to in-frame clones and leaves out a portion. This sample has some 160,000 clones, with around 81% found just once. The TCR sequence derives from an elderly woman with COVID-19, enrolled during active disease. The sequenced sample was peripheral blood.

Here the CDR3 reads CASSYSLFRPAYGYTF. In nucleotides, the CDR3 is TGTGCCAGCAGTTATAGCCTTTTCCGACCAGCGTATGGCTACACCTTC. V usage is TRBV6-5 and J usage is TRBJ1-2; D is ambiguous. The CDR3 runs 16 residues. Trimming took 3 bases from V and 5 from J, leaving 19 bases between them. The germline V gene has CDR1 MNHEY and CDR2 SVGAGI.